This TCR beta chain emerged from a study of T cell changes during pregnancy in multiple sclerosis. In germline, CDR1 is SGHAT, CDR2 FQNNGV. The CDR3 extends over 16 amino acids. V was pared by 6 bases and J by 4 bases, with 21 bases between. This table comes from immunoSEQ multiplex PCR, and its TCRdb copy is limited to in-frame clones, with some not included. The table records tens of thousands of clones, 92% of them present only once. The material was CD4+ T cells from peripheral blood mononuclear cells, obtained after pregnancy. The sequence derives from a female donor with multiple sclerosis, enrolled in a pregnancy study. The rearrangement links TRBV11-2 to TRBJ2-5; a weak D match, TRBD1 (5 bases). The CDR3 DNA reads TGTGCCAGCAGTTCAATAACTCGGTGGGGCCGAGAGACCCAGTACTTC. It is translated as CASSSITRWGRETQYF.